The 17 T cell receptor beta chains below come from one sample, sequenced in a study of T-cell reconstitution after alpha-beta-depleted transplantation in children. Library preparation (for TCRbeta) was performed with unique molecular identifiers. TCRdb re-called the PCR reads with MiXCR, one entry per CDR3 protein. The sample lists about 690,000 distinct CDR3 sequences, roughly 17% seen once, with approximately 1% in the top ten. Specimen: PBMCs from the stem cell graft donor, collected from the stem cell graft. These receptors came from a human donor who donated a stem cell graft to a child with acute myeloid leukemia.

The rearrangement uses TRBV21-1 and TRBJ1-6; the DNA was not compared with TRBD1, the D call given in the table. TRBV21-1 is annotated as a pseudogene. The CDR3 runs to 16 residues. The CDR3 DNA reads TGTGCCAGCAGCAAAGGGGAAGACAGGGGAAGGTCACCCCTCCACTTT. This codes for CASSKGEDRGRSPLHF.

This clonotype was observed at least ten times. V is TRBV28 and J is TRBJ2-7; no definite D call. The ends were cut back, 3 bases at V and 3 bases at J, with 6 bases in the middle. The CDR3 has 12 amino acids. Germline-derived CDR1 and CDR2 are MDHEN and SYDVKM. CDR3 protein: CASSLKGYEQYV. CDR3 bases: TGTGCCAGCAGTTTGAAGGGCTACGAGCAGTACGTC.

This clonotype was seen at least ten times. This sequence joins TRBV10-3 and TRBJ1-1; D unclear. The CDR3 has 11 residues. Per germline, CDR1 ENHRY and CDR2 SYGVKD. The V gene lost 0 bases and the J gene lost 7 bases, with 3 bases spanning the gap. Written as DNA, the CDR3 is TGTGCCATCAGTGAGTCGTTTGAAGCTTTCTTT. Its translation is CAISESFEAFF.

This clonotype appeared a few times. The rearrangement uses TRBV18 and TRBJ1-5; 9 bases are shared with TRBD1. This CDR3 is 16 amino acids long. Unmatched junction bases numbered 9, after V lost 5 bases and J lost 4 bases. Germline CDR1 and CDR2: KGHSH and LQKENI. CDR3 sequence reads: CASSTTPGQGNQPQHF. In nucleotides, the CDR3 is TGTGCCAGCTCAACCACCCCGGGACAGGGTAATCAGCCCCAGCATTTT. The full variable domain, with the rest looked up from reference TRBV18 and TRBJ1-5, is NAGVMQNPRHLVRRRGQEARLRCSPMKGHSHVYWYRQLPEEGLKFMVYLQKENIIDESGMPKERFSAEFPKEGPSILRIQQVVRGDSAAYFCASSTTPGQGNQPQHFGDGTRLSIL.

This clonotype was picked up many times. The chain recombines TRBV13 with TRBJ1-4; TRBD1 agrees at 10 bases. The J segment lost 8 bases and the V segment lost 4 bases, leaving 7 bases of the junction unmatched. Germline CDR1 PRHDT, CDR2 FYEKMQ (reference sequence). The CDR3 loop spans 15 amino acids. CDR3 bases: TGTGCCAGCAGCTCCTGGACAGGGGGGGGGGAAAAACTGTTTTTT. This translates into CASSSWTGGGEKLFF.

This clonotype was seen a handful of times. The chain has TRBV4-1 and TRBJ1-2, with D possibly being TRBD1 (5 bases). Trimming took 8 bases from V and 3 from J, leaving 13 bases between them. This CDR3 region has 13 residues. The germline CDR1 and CDR2 sequences are MGHRA and YSYEKL. The DNA for the CDR3 is TGCGCCAGCGGGGCGGTAGGGTACTATGGCTACACCTTC. Residues: CASGAVGYYGYTF.

This clonotype was seen ten or more times. The chain links TRBV20-1 to TRBJ2-1, with 8 bases matching TRBD2. From germline, CDR1 is DFQATT and CDR2 SNEGSKA (reference sequence). The length of the CDR3 is 15 residues. CDR3 loop: CSGVERGSSYNEQFF. The DNA of the CDR3 is TGCTCTGGGGTCGAGCGGGGGAGCTCCTACAATGAGCAGTTCTTC.

This chain uses TRBV11-1 with TRBJ2-1; 13 nucleotides match TRBD2. V gave up 5 bases and J gave up 2 bases; unmatched junction bases: 9. Germline CDR1 SGHAT, CDR2 FQDESV (reference sequence). There are 18 residues in the CDR3. The CDR3 loop is CASSPRLAGGTTYNEQFF. The CDR3 bases are TGTGCCAGCAGCCCCAGACTAGCGGGGGGCACTACCTACAATGAGCAGTTCTTC.

This clonotype appeared many times. The genes are TRBV12-3 or TRBV12-4 and TRBJ1-1; 7 nucleotides match TRBD1. V lost 1 base and J lost 1; bases outside the gene matches: 3. There are 15 residues in the CDR3. CDR3 nucleotide sequence: TGTGCCAGCAGTTTAGTGGGACAGACGAACACTGAAGCTTTCTTT. Translating gives CASSLVGQTNTEAFF.

The chain combines TRBV6-2 or TRBV6-3 with TRBJ2-7; D is perhaps TRBD1 or TRBD2 (5 bases each). V lost 5 bases, J lost 1 base, and 18 bases lay in between. This CDR3 has 16 amino acids. Germline V CDR1 and CDR2: MNHEY, SVGEGT. CDR3 bases: TGTGCCAGCAGTCGGATGGGGACGGCCGATTCCTACGAGCAGTACTTC. This gives the protein CASSRMGTADSYEQYF.

This clonotype came up many times. The chain has TRBV12-3 or TRBV12-4 and TRBJ1-5; 8 positions agree with TRBD1. CDR3 length: 14 amino acids. V dropped 7 bases and J dropped 5; count of bases not matched to a gene: 7. The CDR3 sequence is CASTSDRAYQPQHF. DNA for the CDR3: TGTGCCAGCACCTCGGACAGGGCATATCAGCCCCAGCATTTT.

This rearrangement joins TRBV7-8 to TRBJ1-5; D is unresolved. V was pared by 2 bases and J by 6 bases, with 14 bases between. The germline V gene has CDR1 SGHVS and CDR2 FQNEAQ. This CDR3 comprises 15 residues. The CDR3 nucleotides read TGTGCCAGCAGCTTAAGTTTGGGCGGGATTCAGCCCCAGCATTTT. Its translation: CASSLSLGGIQPQHF.

This clonotype was counted between two and nine times. The chain recombines TRBV20-1 with TRBJ2-2; TRBD2 matches 8 bases. This CDR3 spans 15 amino acids. With 3 bases clipped from V and 3 bases from J, the junction kept 6 bases outside the gene matches. Germline V gives CDR1 DFQATT, CDR2 SNEGSKA (reference sequence). CDR3 residues: CSASFGLADTGELFF. CDR3 nucleotide sequence: TGCAGTGCTAGCTTTGGACTAGCTGACACCGGGGAGCTGTTTTTT.

This clonotype has only a few counts. The chain employs TRBV5-5 and TRBJ2-7; D might be TRBD2 (6 bases). The CDR3 runs to 14 residues. CDR1 and CDR2 (germline): SGHKS, YYEKEE (reference sequence). The V and J ends lost 4 bases and 2 bases respectively, with 13 bases between them. The CDR3 is CASSRRGVPYEQYV. Written as DNA, the CDR3 is TGTGCCAGCAGCCGGAGGGGTGTACCCTACGAGCAGTACGTC.

This clonotype was picked up a small number of times. This chain links TRBV7-3 with TRBJ2-1; 9 nucleotides line up with TRBD1. The CDR3 has 16 residues. The germline CDR1 and CDR2 sequences are SGHTA and FQGTGA. The V segment lost 1 base and the J segment 1 base; nucleotides outside the gene matches: 2. CDR3 sequence reads: CASSLRQGGSYNEQFF. As DNA, the CDR3 is TGTGCCAGCAGCTTAAGACAGGGGGGGTCCTACAATGAGCAGTTCTTC.

In its sample, this clonotype was seen many times. The chain couples TRBV20-1 to TRBJ2-3, with D hard to call. CDR1 and CDR2 from the germline V gene are DFQATT and SNEGSKA (reference sequence). The V end was cut by 4 bases, the J end by 1 base, with 6 bases between. This CDR3 has 12 residues. This CDR3 reads CSATDGTDTQYF. As DNA, the CDR3 is TGCAGTGCTACTGACGGCACAGATACGCAGTATTTT.

The J gene is TRBJ2-2, the V gene TRBV29-1, with TRBD1 matching over 8 bases. The CDR3 consists of 18 residues. J gave up 6 bases and V 6 bases, and 21 bases lay outside the gene matches. Germline V gene lookup returns CDR1 SQVTM and CDR2 ANQGSEA. CDR3 amino acids: CSVRDDKSGGVSAGELFF. The CDR3 nucleotides are TGCAGCGTGAGGGATGACAAGTCAGGGGGCGTTTCCGCCGGGGAGCTGTTTTTT.